The rows below give T cell receptor beta chains drawn from one sample of a study of neoadjuvant anti-PD-1 for oral cavity cancer. Profiled with immunoSEQ multiplex PCR; TCRdb holds only in-frame clones, not every one. The repertoire holds some 14,000 clones, with roughly 70% as singletons. Sequencing used PBMCs, obtained after nivolumab (anti-PD-1) treatment. Receptor source: a person aged 40 to 85 with oral cavity squamous cell carcinoma. The CDR3 runs from the conserved cysteine through the conserved F or W. The D gene is left open where the match is weak. The size field is filled for only some rows; it gives once, few, many or a size class.

J gene,D gene,clone size,V gene,CDR3 DNA,CDR3 protein
TRBJ2-7,NA,medium-sized,TRBV9,TGTGCCAGCAGCCCCGGGACGGCCACCTACGAGCAGTACTTC,CASSPGTATYEQYF
TRBJ2-1,NA,once,TRBV11-2,TGTGCCAGCAGCCGCTGGACTTGGGAGCAGTTCTTC,CASSRWTWEQFF
TRBJ1-4,TRBD1,NA,TRBV6-6,TGTGCCAGCAGCGGACAGGGCTCGGGAGAAAAACTGTTTTTT,CASSGQGSGEKLFF
TRBJ2-3,TRBD1,once,TRBV19,TGTGCCAGTAGTATGGGGGGACAGGGGGCAGATACGCAGTATTTT,CASSMGGQGADTQYF
TRBJ2-3,NA,NA,TRBV6-4,TGTGCCAGCAGTGCCCAGCCCTCCACAGATACGCAGTATTTT,CASSAQPSTDTQYF
TRBJ1-4,NA,NA,TRBV6-6,TGTGCCAGCAGTTACGAGGGGGACGAAAAACTGTTTTTT,CASSYEGDEKLFF
TRBJ1-2,TRBD1,NA,TRBV28,TGTGCCAGCAGGACGACAGGGGGCGAATATGGCTACACCTTC,CASRTTGGEYGYTF
TRBJ2-3,TRBD2,NA,TRBV2,TGTGCCAGCAAAGCCTTAGCGGGGTATAGCACAGATACGCAGTATTTT,CASKALAGYSTDTQYF
TRBJ2-7,NA,NA,TRBV5-8,TGTGCCAGCAGCTTGGGTGGGTTGGGGAAGCAGTACTTC,CASSLGGLGKQYF
TRBJ1-5,NA,NA,TRBV7-9,TGTGCCAGCAGCTTAAGTACAGGGTATCAGCCCCAGCATTTT,CASSLSTGYQPQHF
TRBJ1-2,TRBD1,NA,TRBV6-5,TGTGCCAGCAGGTTGACAGGGAACTATGGCTACACCTTC,CASRLTGNYGYTF
TRBJ2-2,NA,NA,TRBV4-2,TGTGCCAGCAGCCAAGGTAGCGTCGGGGAGCTGTTTTTT,CASSQGSVGELFF
TRBJ2-1,NA,few,TRBV5-4,TGTGCCAGCAGCTTGAGGCAATGGGCAGGGACCGCTAGGGATGAGCAGTTCTTC,CASSLRQWAGTARDEQFF
TRBJ2-7,NA,NA,TRBV7-6,TGTGCCAGCAGCAAGGCCCCAGTAGGGAGCCCAATCTACGAGCAGTACTTC,CASSKAPVGSPIYEQYF
TRBJ2-2,TRBD1,few,TRBV5-5,TGTGCCAGCAGTTTTGGGACAGTAAACACCGGGGAGCTGTTTTTT,CASSFGTVNTGELFF
TRBJ1-3,NA,NA,TRBV10-3,TGTGCCATCAGTGATGAGGGGAAAGGTGGAAACACCATATATTTT,CAISDEGKGGNTIYF
TRBJ2-1,TRBD2,NA,TRBV4-2,TGTGCCAGCAGCCGAAAGGGACTAGCGGGGGGTGAGCAGTTCTTC,CASSRKGLAGGEQFF
TRBJ2-5,NA,NA,TRBV29-1,TGCAGCGTTGAATGGGACGGCCAGAGGACCCAGTACTTC,CSVEWDGQRTQYF
TRBJ1-6,TRBD1,few,TRBV7-2,TGTGCCAGCAGCCTGGGACAGGGGCCGGGATCACCCCTCCACTTT,CASSLGQGPGSPLHF
TRBJ2-1,NA,NA,TRBV5-1,TGCGCCAGCAGCTTAGAGGTCGGGTTAGGAGGGTCCTACAATGAGCAGTTCTTC,CASSLEVGLGGSYNEQFF
TRBJ1-3,NA,NA,TRBV7-6,TGTGCCAGCAGCTTATACAGGGGAAACACCATATATTTT,CASSLYRGNTIYF
TRBJ2-7,NA,NA,TRBV19,TGTGCCAGTAGAGGTGGTTCCCGGGCCTACGAGCAGTACTTC,CASRGGSRAYEQYF
TRBJ1-3,NA,NA,TRBV19,TGTGCCAGTAGTAATACTCCCACTGGAAACACCATATATTTT,CASSNTPTGNTIYF
TRBJ2-3,NA,NA,TRBV5-1,TGCGCCAGCAGCTTGGGGGTTACAGCAGATACGCAGTATTTT,CASSLGVTADTQYF
TRBJ2-6,TRBD1,NA,TRBV14,TGTGCCAGCAGCCGAGACAGGGCCTCTGGGGCCAACGTCCTGACTTTC,CASSRDRASGANVLTF
TRBJ2-5,NA,NA,TRBV10-2,TGCGCCAGCAGCGGAGGACTGGTGGTTGTAGAGGGTAAAGAGACCCAGTACTTC,CASSGGLVVVEGKETQYF
TRBJ2-2,NA,NA,TRBV5-1,TGCGCCAGCAGCTTGGCCCCTGTCACCGGGGAGCTGTTTTTT,CASSLAPVTGELFF
TRBJ1-1,NA,NA,TRBV6-1,TGTGCCACAGAGACAGAGCTGGACACTGAAGCTTTCTTT,CATETELDTEAFF
TRBJ1-2,NA,few,TRBV2,TGTGCCAGCAGCGAGAAATGGGGCCGGCACTATGGCTACACCTTC,CASSEKWGRHYGYTF
TRBJ2-3,NA,NA,TRBV7-3,TGTGCCAGCAGCTCATTAGCGGAGCCAGATACGCAGTATTTT,CASSSLAEPDTQYF
TRBJ1-1,NA,NA,TRBV29-1,TGCAGCTCAAAGGCGGCGAGGAACACTGAAGCTTTCTTT,CSSKAARNTEAFF
TRBJ1-5,TRBD1,NA,TRBV4-1,TGCGCCAGCAGCCAAGGCCCGGGACAGGGGGCATTTCAGCCCCAGCATTTT,CASSQGPGQGAFQPQHF
TRBJ1-1,NA,NA,TRBV7-9,TGTGCCAGCAGCCATGTTACGGAAGCTTTCTTT,CASSHVTEAFF
TRBJ2-2,NA,NA,TRBV10-1,TGCGCCAGCAGTGGTGGGGGAAGGACCGGGGAGCTGTTTTTT,CASSGGGRTGELFF
TRBJ2-1,TRBD2,few,TRBV10-2,TGCGCCAGCAGTGACTTGACTAGCGGGAGTTCCTACAATGAGCAGTTCTTC,CASSDLTSGSSYNEQFF
TRBJ1-5,NA,NA,TRBV28,TGTGCCAGCAGTTTAGGGGGTTTGGGGCAGCCCCAGCATTTT,CASSLGGLGQPQHF
TRBJ2-1,NA,once,TRBV11-3,TGTGCCAGCAGCTTGGGTTACAATGAGCAGTTCTTC,CASSLGYNEQFF
TRBJ2-3,TRBD1,NA,TRBV30,TGTGCCTGGAGCCCCGGGACAGGGGGAATAGATACGCAGTATTTT,CAWSPGTGGIDTQYF
TRBJ1-5,NA,NA,TRBV27,TGTGCCAGCAGTTTTTGGGGTCAGCCCCAGCATTTT,CASSFWGQPQHF
TRBJ2-1,TRBD2,NA,TRBV27,TGTGCCAGCAGTTCGGGGGCGGGAGGGTCCTACAATGAGCAGTTCTTC,CASSSGAGGSYNEQFF
TRBJ1-2,NA,few,TRBV7-2,TGTGCCAGCAGCGGCTGGACAGAGCACAACTATGGCTACACCTTC,CASSGWTEHNYGYTF
TRBJ1-2,TRBD1,few,TRBV18,TGTGCCAGCTCTGACAAACAGGGGGCCGGCTATGGCTACACCTTC,CASSDKQGAGYGYTF